What follows describes a single T cell receptor (beta chain). This clone appeared a few times. The target of this receptor is not known. Base quality data are lacking; no much larger clone is found one base away. These data originate in a study of beta chain features in type 1 diabetes (dated by TCRdb to the late 2010s). Study-level background: No differences in mean age, gender distribution, total cell number or subset yield were found between patients and healthy donors. A total of about 99,000,000 sorted cells were examined across all samples, and RNA yield correlated strongly with the number of cells per subset. Naive and central memory subsets were obtained from all 28 donors, but regulatory and stem cell-like memory subsets were isolated from only 8 patients and about 8 healthy donors. In the study, TCRB repertoires of sorted circulating CD4+ T cell subsets from recently diagnosed type 1 diabetes patients were compared with those of matched healthy donors.

What the authors observed across the whole study: At VDJ recombination sites, patients with type 1 diabetes made fewer insertions and deleted more nucleotides, a pattern implying thymic rearrangement abnormalities. Because cDNA was sequenced instead of genomic DNA, activated cells with high expression could be over-represented, although the groups did not differ in activation or CD3 levels. Shorter templates might be favored by PCR, yet because patient and control samples were amplified and corrected together, any such skew would affect both groups equally. Type 1 diabetes patients showed a moderate but significant shortening of TCRB CDR3 length in all four CD4+ subsets. Naive, central memory and regulatory TCRB repertoires appeared more similar among patients than among healthy donors. Only small numbers of individuals were included in the HLA sub-analyses, which left unresolved whether HLA type had any influence on TCRB rearrangement.

A single peripheral blood draw of about 120 mL on average was collected from each donor into heparinised tubes. Using a panel that included CD45RO, CCR7, CD25, CD127, CD95 and CD27, naive, central memory, regulatory and stem cell-like memory CD4+ T cells were sorted on a BD FACSAria II. A purity above 95% was achieved for all sorted populations. PBMCs were isolated right away by Lymphoprep density gradient centrifugation and were stained directly, without culture. So that batch effects would be minimized, each experiment stained and sorted samples in pairs, pairing one healthy donor with one patient. The High Capacity cDNA Reverse Transcription Kit was used to reverse transcribe all of the isolated RNA, meaning that expressed TCRB transcripts were what got sequenced. Deep immunoSEQ sequencing was performed on naive, central memory and regulatory T cell samples, with an average of approximately 3.9 million total reads per sample. Sorted cells were lysed in RLT buffer and RNA was extracted with DNase-treated RNeasy Micro or Mini kits, depending on cell number. Each cell subset was processed separately to prevent cross-contamination, with patient and healthy donor samples processed together. Using the immunoSEQ multiplex PCR, TCRB sequences were amplified from cDNA into 87-bp fragments spanning the CDR3 region. Sequencing of the amplicons was done on the Illumina HiSeq platform. On the authors' methods: PCR bias was corrected computationally using synthetic template baselines, and reads within Hamming distance 2 were collapsed, with unmergeable singletons discarded. Reads were aligned against IMGT so that V, D and J genes, CDR3 length and insertions or deletions at six rearrangement sites could be assigned. Within each subset, clonotype counts were normalized to sorted cell number, after which true diversity and Gini coefficients were computed with the tcR R package. The overlap coefficient, calculated on TCRB nucleotide sequences, was used to quantify repertoire sharing. Out-of-frame TCRB sequences from naive cells were analyzed to stand in for the pre-selection repertoire. Imported from immuneACCESS, the table was reduced by TCRdb to in-frame sequences with V and J called. These copies leave out some clones; in studies compared against another copy, an unresolved V gene accounts for under half, and the cause of the remainder is not known. For V, J and clone size, that table is used; D and trimming come from the DNA. The sample table shows about 270,000 clones, and about 13% are seen once. The leading ten clones occupy 0.017% of the sample.

CDR1 and CDR2 (SGDLS, YYNGEE) derive from the germline V gene. The junction shows trimming of 4 bases on V and 2 bases on J, and the gene matches do not reach 8 bases of it. From the cysteine up to the phenylalanine, the CDR3 has a length of 16 residues. Just the 48-base CDR3 DNA is kept, in frame starting at base 1. The receptor was derived from a man in his thirties or forties with type 1 diabetes. Sequences were obtained from naive CD4+ T cells from blood. Sample cell subset or site, as interpreted from the label and publication: true naive CD4+ T cells. The chain couples TRBV9 to TRBJ2-5, and TRBD2 matches 10 of the central bases. The CDR3 is CASSPHGTSVQETQYF. The DNA reads as follows: TGTGCCAGCAGCCCCCACGGGACTAGCGTTCAAGAGACCCAGTACTTC.